Included here is one T cell receptor beta chain sequence, with context. Its antigen is as yet unknown. This sample was included in a study of T cell responses to AZD1222 COVID-19 vaccine. Regarding the study as a whole: Close to half of all spike-specific TCRs reportedly target regions of the variants that are unmutated. Spike-wide vaccine-associated CD4 TCRs dominated at 160-218 and 743-854.

Method: immunoSEQ multiplex PCR; TCRdb's copy keeps in-frame clones and lacks some. Of 90,000 to 120,000 clones listed, approximately 90% are singletons. Germline lookup yields CDR1 SGHKS and CDR2 YYEKEE (reference sequence). V lost 7 bases, J lost 0 bases, and 8 bases lay in between. The CDR3 spans 13 residues. Specimen: peripheral blood, collected on day 0 of MenACWY control vaccination. The J gene is TRBJ2-4, the V gene TRBV5-5; tentative D call: TRBD2 (6 bases). The TCR was taken from an adult in good health. CDR3 nucleotide sequence: TGTGCCAGCCGGGGGTTAGCCAAAAACATTCAGTACTTC. Protein sequence: CASRGLAKNIQYF.